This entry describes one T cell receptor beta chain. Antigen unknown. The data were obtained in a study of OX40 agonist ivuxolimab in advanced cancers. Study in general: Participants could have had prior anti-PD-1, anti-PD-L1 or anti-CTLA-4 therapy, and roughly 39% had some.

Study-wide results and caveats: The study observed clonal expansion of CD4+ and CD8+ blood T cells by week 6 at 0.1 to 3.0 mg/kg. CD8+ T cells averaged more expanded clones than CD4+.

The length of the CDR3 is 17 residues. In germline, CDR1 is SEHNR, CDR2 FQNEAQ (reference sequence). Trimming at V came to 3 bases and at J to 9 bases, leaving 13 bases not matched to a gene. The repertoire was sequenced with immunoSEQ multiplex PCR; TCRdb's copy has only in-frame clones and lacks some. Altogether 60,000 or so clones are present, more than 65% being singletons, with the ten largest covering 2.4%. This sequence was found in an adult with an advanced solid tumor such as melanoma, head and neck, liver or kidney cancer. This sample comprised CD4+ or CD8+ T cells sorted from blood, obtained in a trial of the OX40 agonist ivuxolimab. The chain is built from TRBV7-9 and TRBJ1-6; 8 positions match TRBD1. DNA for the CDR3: TGTGCCAGCAGCTTCCAGGACCTACAGGGGGTATCTTCACCCCTCCACTTT. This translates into CASSFQDLQGVSSPLHF.